Listed here are 15 T cell receptor beta chains from one sample, sequenced in a study of beta chain features in type 1 diabetes. The sequenced template was cDNA made from the entire isolated RNA. Profiled with immunoSEQ multiplex PCR; TCRdb holds only in-frame clones, not every one. The sample has 680,000 or so clones, about 16% seen once; the top ten hold more than 0.08%. Sample: naive CD4+ T cells from blood. The origin of the receptors is a man aged 18 to 35 in good health.

This clone appeared a few times. The rearrangement uses TRBV25-1 and TRBJ2-1, with 9 positions matching TRBD2. CDR1 and CDR2 (germline): MGHDK, SYGVNS. The CDR3 is 15 residues long. The trim removed 6 bases at V and 5 bases at J, leaving 8 bases unmatched. CDR3 sequence (DNA): TGTGCCAGCAGGGGCCATGGCGGGAGGGACAATGAGCAGTTCTTC. Amino acids: CASRGHGGRDNEQFF.

This chain joins TRBV4-1 and TRBJ1-5, with 11 positions matching TRBD1. This CDR3 region has 18 residues. J gave up 7 bases and V 1 base, and 12 bases lay outside the gene matches. Germline CDR1 MGHRA, CDR2 YSYEKL. As DNA, the CDR3 is TGCGCCAGCAGCCAAGCTGAGGGAGGACAGGGGGCAGGCCAGCCCCAGCATTTT. Encoded protein: CASSQAEGGQGAGQPQHF.

The table lists this clone with a few counts. This sample includes further DNA sequences coding for the same CDR3. The chain combines TRBV20-1 with TRBJ2-5; D is ambiguous. CDR3 length: 10 residues. V lost 3 bases, J lost 2 bases, and 1 base lay in between. In germline, CDR1 is DFQATT, CDR2 SNEGSKA (reference sequence). Here the CDR3 reads CSASQETQYF. DNA for the CDR3: TGCAGTGCTAGTCAAGAGACCCAGTACTTC.

This clone has only a few counts. This chain links TRBV7-2 with TRBJ1-1; no firm D call. Germline V gene data show CDR1 as SGHTA and CDR2 as FQGNSA. V lost 3 bases to trimming and J lost 1 base, with 12 bases between them. The CDR3 consists of 15 residues. CDR3 sequence: CASSLEGIKNTEAFF. Here the CDR3 DNA reads TGTGCCAGCAGCTTGGAAGGAATAAAGAACACTGAAGCTTTCTTT.

This clone was detected a few times. The chain employs TRBV28 and TRBJ2-5; D is unresolved. The CDR3 has 12 residues. Germline loops: CDR1 MDHEN, CDR2 SYDVKM. V was pared by 5 bases and J by 2 bases, with 6 bases between. CDR3 loop: CASSRPQETQYF. As DNA, the CDR3 is TGTGCCAGCAGTCGTCCTCAAGAGACCCAGTACTTC.

This clone was detected only a few times. The genes are TRBV7-2 and TRBJ2-7; 10 bases line up with TRBD1. V shed 5 bases and J 2 bases; nucleotides not matched to a gene: 3. Germline CDR1 reads SGHTA; CDR2 reads FQGNSA. The CDR3 covers 14 residues. CDR3 sequence reads: CASSVDRGPYEQYF. Written as DNA, the CDR3 is TGTGCCAGCAGCGTAGACAGGGGGCCCTACGAGCAGTACTTC. Supplemented by reference TRBV7-2 and TRBJ2-7, the full variable domain reads GAGVSQSPSNKVTEKGKDVELRCDPISGHTALYWYRQSLGQGLEFLIYFQGNSAPDKSGLPSDRFSAERTGGSVSTLTIQRTQQEDSAVYLCASSVDRGPYEQYFGPGTRLTVT.

The rearrangement links TRBV4-3 to TRBJ1-3, with D unclear. This CDR3 is built from 18 residues. Germline CDR1 and CDR2: LGHNA and YSLEER. Deletions cut 1 base from V and 4 bases from J, with 20 bases between. The CDR3: CASSQVHRATAFGNTIYF. The CDR3 region has the DNA TGCGCCAGCAGCCAAGTTCACCGGGCCACAGCTTTCGGAAACACCATATATTTT.

This clone was seen a few times. The rearrangement links TRBV29-1 to TRBJ1-1; D is unresolved. The germline V gene encodes CDR1 SQVTM and CDR2 ANQGSEA. V lost 6 bases to trimming and J lost 4 bases, with 9 bases between them. The CDR3 spans 11 residues. The CDR3 loop reads CSVLEGTEAFF. As DNA, the CDR3 is TGCAGCGTCCTTGAGGGCACTGAAGCTTTCTTT.

This clone has only one observation. V is TRBV29-1 and J is TRBJ2-7, with 7 bases identical to TRBD1. This CDR3 is built from 16 residues. Looked up from germline, CDR1 is SQVTM and CDR2 is ANQGSEA. The ends lost 7 bases at V and 0 bases at J; junction bases unmatched: 15. CDR3 protein: CSGHLPGQKPSYEQYF. The CDR3 DNA reads as TGCAGCGGCCACCTCCCGGGACAGAAACCCTCCTACGAGCAGTACTTC.

The chain uses TRBV19 and TRBJ2-3; 8 nucleotides line up with TRBD2. The germline V gene encodes CDR1 LNHDA and CDR2 SQIVND (reference sequence). V dropped 4 bases and J dropped 2; count of bases not matched to a gene: 8. CDR3 length: 16 amino acids. This CDR3 reads CASSKGSGGLTDTQYF. The CDR3 DNA reads as TGTGCCAGTAGTAAAGGGAGCGGGGGCCTCACAGATACGCAGTATTTT.

The chain recombines TRBV5-6 with TRBJ1-5; TRBD1 matches at 7 bases. The CDR3 spans 15 residues. Germline-derived CDR1 and CDR2 are SGHDT and YYEEEE. With 1 base clipped from V and 3 bases from J, the junction kept 4 bases outside the gene matches. The DNA for the CDR3 is TGTGCCAGCAGCTTGAGGGGGCGGAACAATCAGCCCCAGCATTTT. Encoded protein: CASSLRGRNNQPQHF.

The sample holds a few counts of this clone. The chain links TRBV5-4 to TRBJ2-7, with D unresolved. This CDR3 has 9 amino acids. V lost 9 bases to trimming and J lost 7 bases, with 8 bases between them. Per the germline V gene, CDR1 is SGHNT and CDR2 is YYREEE (reference sequence). DNA for the CDR3: TGTGCCAATACCCGGGAGCAGTACTTC. Residues: CANTREQYF.

This clone occurred a few times. The rearrangement uses TRBV9 and TRBJ1-5, with 7 bases aligning to TRBD1. From germline, CDR1 is SGDLS and CDR2 YYNGEE. The trim removed 3 bases at V and 7 bases at J, leaving 10 bases unmatched. The CDR3 contains 15 residues. The CDR3 spells CASSATGAEGQPQHF. The CDR3, as DNA: TGTGCCAGCAGCGCTACAGGGGCTGAGGGGCAGCCCCAGCATTTT. Full variable domain (outside the CDR3, taken from reference TRBV9 and TRBJ1-5): DSGVTQTPKHLITATGQRVTLRCSPRSGDLSVYWYQQSLDQGLQFLIQYYNGEERAKGNILERFSAQQFPDLHSELNLSSLELGDSALYFCASSATGAEGQPQHFGDGTRLSIL.

This clone occurred a few times. The J gene is TRBJ2-3, the V gene TRBV28, with D possibly matching TRBD1 (5 bases). Germline CDR1 MDHEN, CDR2 SYDVKM. The CDR3 is made up of 14 amino acids. V gave up 1 base and J gave up 5 bases, with 10 bases separating them. The CDR3 DNA reads as TGTGCCAGCAGTTTATTTGCAGGGATAGATACGCAGTATTTT. Its translation: CASSLFAGIDTQYF.

This clone was detected a few times. This chain links TRBV4-3 with TRBJ2-6, with D perhaps TRBD1 (5 bases). Germline assignment: CDR1 LGHNA and CDR2 YSLEER. The CDR3 is 16 residues long. The germline V and J ends were trimmed by 0 bases and 4 bases, with 10 bases remaining between them. The CDR3 is CASSQEKGNGANVLTF. CDR3 in DNA: TGCGCCAGCAGCCAAGAAAAGGGGAACGGGGCCAACGTCCTGACTTTC.